One sample yielded the 18 T cell receptor beta chains listed below, sequenced in a study of long-term antiretroviral therapy in people with HIV. With survey level as its setting, the immunoSEQ assay was v3.0. Data came from immunoSEQ multiplex PCR; TCRdb stores just in-frame clones and leaves some out. The profile covers 25,000 to 30,000 clones, with approximately 83% appearing a single time and approximately 10% taken by the ten largest. This material consisted of unsorted PBMCs, taken 2.7 to 2.8 years after starting antiretroviral therapy. These receptors originate from a man aged 30 to 45 with HIV.

V usage is TRBV11-2 and J usage is TRBJ2-2, with a weak D call TRBD2 (6 bases). Trimming left V 3 bases short and J 5 bases short, with 13 bases between. Germline V gene sequence: CDR1 SGHAT, CDR2 FQNNGV. CDR3 length equals 15 residues. The DNA of the CDR3 is TGTGCCAGCAGCTTGAGCGGGCCTGGGACCGGGGAGCTGTTTTTT. Translated: CASSLSGPGTGELFF.

This chain joins TRBV5-1 and TRBJ2-1; D uncertain. V lost 0 bases to trimming and J lost 6 bases, with 13 bases between them. Germline V lookup: CDR1 SGHRS, CDR2 YFSETQ. The CDR3 consists of 15 residues. The CDR3 loop reads CASSLERVQSNEQFF. Written as DNA, the CDR3 is TGCGCCAGCAGCTTGGAAAGGGTACAGTCCAATGAGCAGTTCTTC.

The chain joins TRBV19 to TRBJ2-7; 9 bases align to TRBD1. Germline loops: CDR1 LNHDA, CDR2 SQIVND (reference sequence). V was clipped by 3 bases and J by 2 bases; unmatched bases: 8. The CDR3 is 16 residues long. CDR3 in amino acids: CASSIGGGTGTYEQYF. The CDR3 DNA reads TGTGCCAGTAGTATCGGTGGGGGGACAGGGACCTACGAGCAGTACTTC. Based on the CDR3 plus reference TRBV19 and TRBJ2-7, the full variable domain is DGGITQSPKYLFRKEGQNVTLSCEQNLNHDAMYWYRQDPGQGLRLIYYSQIVNDFQKGDIAEGYSVSREKKESFPLTVTSAQKNPTAFYLCASSIGGGTGTYEQYFGPGTRLTVT.

This sequence joins TRBV9 and TRBJ2-2, with a possible D match to TRBD1 (6 bases). The CDR3 extends over 14 amino acids. CDR1 and CDR2 from the germline V gene are SGDLS and YYNGEE. Trimming removed 0 bases from V and 7 bases from J, with 10 bases in between. CDR3 sequence reads: CASSVGSGDGELFF. The CDR3 nucleotides are TGTGCCAGCAGCGTAGGTTCAGGGGACGGGGAGCTGTTTTTT. The whole variable domain, remainder taken from reference TRBV9 and TRBJ2-2, is DSGVTQTPKHLITATGQRVTLRCSPRSGDLSVYWYQQSLDQGLQFLIQYYNGEERAKGNILERFSAQQFPDLHSELNLSSLELGDSALYFCASSVGSGDGELFFGEGSRLTVL.

This clone is deemed medium-sized. The chain combines TRBV6-6 with TRBJ1-6; D is ambiguous. This CDR3 comprises 13 residues. Germline assignment: CDR1 MNHNY and CDR2 SVGAGI (reference sequence). The ends were cut back, 7 bases at V and 9 bases at J, with 13 bases in the middle. The CDR3 DNA is TGTGCCAGCAAGGGTGGCGTTAGTTCACCCCTCCACTTT. It codes for CASKGGVSSPLHF.

The chain joins TRBV27 to TRBJ1-5; D gene uncertain. V lost 3 bases and J lost 1, with 4 bases in between. The germline CDR1 and CDR2 sequences are MNHEY and SMNVEV (reference sequence). This CDR3 spans 13 amino acids. Here the CDR3 DNA reads TGTGCCAGCAGTTTGGAGAGCAATCAGCCCCAGCATTTT. This sequence encodes CASSLESNQPQHF.

This clone was detected only a few times. This chain links TRBV5-1 with TRBJ1-2; D ambiguous. The CDR3 sequence is 12 residues long. V lost 0 bases and J lost 6, with 6 bases in between. The V gene's germline CDR1 is SGHRS and CDR2 YFSETQ. CDR3 sequence (DNA): TGCGCCAGCAGCTTGGACTGGGATGGCTACACCTTC. Protein product: CASSLDWDGYTF.

The J gene is TRBJ1-4, the V gene TRBV2, with unresolved D. The CDR3 covers 12 residues. The V and J ends lost 7 bases and 10 bases respectively, with 13 bases between them. Germline-derived CDR1 and CDR2 are SNHLY and FYNNEI. CDR3 DNA sequence: TGTGCCAGCACGGGCGACGAGAGAAAACTGTTTTTT. Protein product: CASTGDERKLFF.

This clone counts as large (0.1 to 1%). The rearrangement links TRBV27 to TRBJ1-1, with D possibly matching TRBD1 (6 bases). The germline V and J ends were trimmed by 2 bases and 8 bases, with 12 bases remaining between them. The CDR3 contains 13 residues. Germline V gives CDR1 MNHEY, CDR2 SMNVEV (reference sequence). As DNA, the CDR3 is TGTGCCAGCAGTTTACAACAGGGACTAGAAGCTTTCTTT. Translated: CASSLQQGLEAFF.

This chain joins TRBV10-3 and TRBJ1-2; 10 positions match TRBD1. The V gene's germline CDR1 is ENHRY and CDR2 SYGVKD. This CDR3 contains 14 residues. V was pared by 7 bases and J by 1 base, with 3 bases of the junction left unmatched. CDR3 DNA sequence: TGTGCCATCACCGGGACAGGGGATAACTATGGCTACACCTTC. Its translation: CAITGTGDNYGYTF.

J is TRBJ2-2 and V is TRBV30; TRBD1 matches at 9 bases. The CDR3 contains 15 residues. Per the germline V gene, CDR1 is GTSNPN and CDR2 is SVGIG (reference sequence). V shed 2 bases and J 6 bases; nucleotides not matched to a gene: 7. The CDR3 spells CAWSRQGGMAGELFF. The CDR3 DNA is TGTGCCTGGAGTCGACAGGGGGGAATGGCCGGGGAGCTGTTTTTT.

The chain employs TRBV4-1 and TRBJ2-2; TRBD2 matches at 12 bases. Looked up from germline, CDR1 is MGHRA and CDR2 is YSYEKL. The CDR3 consists of 16 residues. The junction had 0 bases not matched to a gene; V was cut back by 1 base and J by 3 bases. The CDR3 spells CASSQASGGDTGELFF. The CDR3, as DNA: TGCGCCAGCAGCCAAGCTAGCGGGGGGGACACCGGGGAGCTGTTTTTT.

This chain links TRBV7-9 with TRBJ2-3; D uncertain. V was pared by 8 bases and J by 7 bases, with 13 bases between. The CDR3 totals 12 residues. Germline assignment: CDR1 SEHNR and CDR2 FQNEAQ (reference sequence). The CDR3 bases are TGTGCCAGCCGCGGCATCCTGAATACGCAGTATTTT. Translation: CASRGILNTQYF.

This sequence joins TRBV27 and TRBJ1-2; 8 bases align to TRBD1. Trimming at V came to 5 bases and at J to 6 bases, leaving 2 bases not matched to a gene. This CDR3 has 12 residues. CDR1 and CDR2 from the germline V gene are MNHEY and SMNVEV (reference sequence). The CDR3 DNA sequence: TGTGCCAGCAGTAGACAGGGGAATGGCTACACCTTC. The encoded protein is CASSRQGNGYTF.

The chain carries TRBV2 and TRBJ1-5, with D uncertain. Germline V gene sequence: CDR1 SNHLY, CDR2 FYNNEI. Trimming left V 4 bases short and J 10 bases short, with 11 bases between. The CDR3 runs to 12 residues. The CDR3 loop is CASSAASRPQHF. In nucleotides, the CDR3 is TGTGCCAGCAGTGCGGCTTCTCGACCCCAGCATTTT.

The chain employs TRBV7-9 and TRBJ1-1, with TRBD1 matching 9 bases. CDR1 is SEHNR, CDR2 FQNEAQ, per germline (reference sequence). Trimming took 4 bases from V and 5 from J; bases not matched to a gene: 11. The CDR3 totals 16 residues. The CDR3 DNA is TGTGCCAGCAGCTCACTAGTCGGGACAGGGAGGACTGAAGCTTTCTTT. This gives the protein CASSSLVGTGRTEAFF.

The chain joins TRBV4-3 to TRBJ2-7; D uncertain. The CDR3 sequence is 12 residues long. From germline, CDR1 is LGHNA and CDR2 YSLEER. V dropped 3 bases and J dropped 5 bases, with 8 bases sitting between them. CDR3 DNA sequence: TGCGCCAGCAGCCATCCCGGCCACGAGCAGTACTTC. This encodes CASSHPGHEQYF.

The chain is built from TRBV7-2 and TRBJ2-3; 8 nucleotides match TRBD1. V gave up 1 base and J gave up 5 bases; unmatched junction bases: 5. The CDR3 runs 15 residues. CDR1 SGHTA and CDR2 FQGNSA come from the germline V gene. The CDR3 region is CASSLVSRGLDTQYF. CDR3 sequence (DNA): TGTGCCAGCAGCTTAGTTAGCAGGGGGCTAGATACGCAGTATTTT.